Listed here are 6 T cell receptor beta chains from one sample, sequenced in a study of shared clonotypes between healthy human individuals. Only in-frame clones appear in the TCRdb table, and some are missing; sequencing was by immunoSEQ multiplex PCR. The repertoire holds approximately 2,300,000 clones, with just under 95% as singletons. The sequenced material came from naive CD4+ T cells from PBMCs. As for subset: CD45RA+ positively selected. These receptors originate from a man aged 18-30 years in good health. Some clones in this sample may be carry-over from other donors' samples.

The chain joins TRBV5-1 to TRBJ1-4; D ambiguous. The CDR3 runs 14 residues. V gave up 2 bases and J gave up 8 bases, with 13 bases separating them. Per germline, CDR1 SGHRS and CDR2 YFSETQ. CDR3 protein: CASSFGERNEKLFF. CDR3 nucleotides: TGCGCCAGCAGCTTCGGGGAACGAAACGAAAAACTGTTTTTT.

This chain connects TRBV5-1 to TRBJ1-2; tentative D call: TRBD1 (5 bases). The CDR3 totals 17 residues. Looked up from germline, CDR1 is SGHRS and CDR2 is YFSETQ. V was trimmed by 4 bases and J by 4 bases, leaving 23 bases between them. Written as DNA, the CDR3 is TGCGCCAGCAGCACTGGAAGTCTGGACATAGAAGGCTATGGCTACACCTTC. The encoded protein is CASSTGSLDIEGYGYTF.

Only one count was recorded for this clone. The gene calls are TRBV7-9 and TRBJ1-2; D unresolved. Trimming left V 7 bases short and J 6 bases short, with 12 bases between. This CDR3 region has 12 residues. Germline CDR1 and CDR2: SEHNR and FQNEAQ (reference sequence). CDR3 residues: CASTPQGNGYTF. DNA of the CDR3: TGTGCCAGCACCCCCCAAGGAAATGGCTACACCTTC. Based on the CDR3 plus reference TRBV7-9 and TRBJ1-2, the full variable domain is DTGVSQNPRHKITKRGQNVTFRCDPISEHNRLYWYRQTLGQGPEFLTYFQNEAQLEKSRLLSDRFSAERPKGSFSTLEIQRTEQGDSAMYLCASTPQGNGYTFGSGTRLTVV.

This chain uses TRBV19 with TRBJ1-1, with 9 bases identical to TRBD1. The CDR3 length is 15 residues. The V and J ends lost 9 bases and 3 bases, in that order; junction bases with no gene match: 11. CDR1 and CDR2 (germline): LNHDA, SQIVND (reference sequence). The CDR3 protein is CASEGDREWDTEAFF. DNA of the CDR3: TGTGCCAGCGAAGGGGACAGGGAATGGGACACTGAAGCTTTCTTT.

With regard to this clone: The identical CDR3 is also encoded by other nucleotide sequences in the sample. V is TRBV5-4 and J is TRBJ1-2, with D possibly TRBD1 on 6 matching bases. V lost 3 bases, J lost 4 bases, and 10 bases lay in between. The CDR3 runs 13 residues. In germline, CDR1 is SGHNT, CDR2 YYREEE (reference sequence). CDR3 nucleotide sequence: TGTGCCAGCAGCTCTACAGGGCCCTATGGCTACACCTTC. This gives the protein CASSSTGPYGYTF.

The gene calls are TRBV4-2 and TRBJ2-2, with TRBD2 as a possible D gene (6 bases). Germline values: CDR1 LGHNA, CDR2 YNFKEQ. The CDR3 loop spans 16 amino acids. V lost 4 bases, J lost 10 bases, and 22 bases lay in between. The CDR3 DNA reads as TGTGCCAGCAGCCGTCTTTCTCCGGGAGCCGAAGAGGAGCTGTTTTTT. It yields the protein CASSRLSPGAEEELFF.